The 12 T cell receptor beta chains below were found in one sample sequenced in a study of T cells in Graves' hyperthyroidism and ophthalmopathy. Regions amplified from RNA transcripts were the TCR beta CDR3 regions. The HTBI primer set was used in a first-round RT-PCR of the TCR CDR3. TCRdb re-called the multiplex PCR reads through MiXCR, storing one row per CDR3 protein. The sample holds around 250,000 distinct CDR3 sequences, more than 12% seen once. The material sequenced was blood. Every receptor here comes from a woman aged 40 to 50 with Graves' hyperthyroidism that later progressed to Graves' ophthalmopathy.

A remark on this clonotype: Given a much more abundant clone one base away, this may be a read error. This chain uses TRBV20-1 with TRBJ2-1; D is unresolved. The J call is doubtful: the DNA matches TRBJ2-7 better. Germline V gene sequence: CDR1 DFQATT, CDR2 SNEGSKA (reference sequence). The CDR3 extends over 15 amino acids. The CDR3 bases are TGCAGTGCTCTTTCGAGAGACCCCTCCTACAATGAGCAGTACTTC. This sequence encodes CSALSRDPSYNEQYF.

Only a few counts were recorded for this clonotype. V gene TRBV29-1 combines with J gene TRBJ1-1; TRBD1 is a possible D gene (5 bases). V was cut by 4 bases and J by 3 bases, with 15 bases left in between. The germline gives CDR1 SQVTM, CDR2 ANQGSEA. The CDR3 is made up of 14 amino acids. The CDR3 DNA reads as TGCAGCGTTGTTATAATTCTAGGGGACACTGAAGCTTTCTTT. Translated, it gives CSVVIILGDTEAFF.

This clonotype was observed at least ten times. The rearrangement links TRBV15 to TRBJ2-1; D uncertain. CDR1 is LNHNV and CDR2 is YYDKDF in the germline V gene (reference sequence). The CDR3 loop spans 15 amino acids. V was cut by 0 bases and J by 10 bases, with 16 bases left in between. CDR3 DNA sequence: TGTGCCACCAGCAGAGATTGGGCAGGCCCTCGGGAGCAGTTCTTC. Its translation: CATSRDWAGPREQFF. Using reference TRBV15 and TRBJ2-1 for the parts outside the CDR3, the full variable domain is DAMVIQNPRYQVTQFGKPVTLSCSQTLNHNVMYWYQQKSSQAPKLLFHYYDKDFNNEADTPDNFQSRRPNTSFCFLDIRSPGLGDTAMYLCATSRDWAGPREQFFGPGTRLTVL.

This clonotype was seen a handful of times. The CDR3 here is CASSQSPGGRETQYF. The CDR3 DNA follows: TGTGCCAGCAGCCAAAGCCCTGGGGGGCGAGAGACCCAGTACTTC. The chain carries TRBV3-1 and TRBJ2-5; TRBD1 or TRBD2 may be the D gene (6 bases each). CDR3 length equals 15 residues. With 2 bases removed from V and 4 bases from J, the gap between germline ends came to 14 bases. Germline V lookup: CDR1 LGHDT, CDR2 YNNKEL (reference sequence).

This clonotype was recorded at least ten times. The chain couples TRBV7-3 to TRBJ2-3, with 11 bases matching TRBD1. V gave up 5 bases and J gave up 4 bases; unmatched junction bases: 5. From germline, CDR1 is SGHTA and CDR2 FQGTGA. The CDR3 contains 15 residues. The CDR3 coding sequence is TGTGCCAGCAGCCGAGGACAGGGGGCATCAGATACGCAGTATTTT. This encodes CASSRGQGASDTQYF.

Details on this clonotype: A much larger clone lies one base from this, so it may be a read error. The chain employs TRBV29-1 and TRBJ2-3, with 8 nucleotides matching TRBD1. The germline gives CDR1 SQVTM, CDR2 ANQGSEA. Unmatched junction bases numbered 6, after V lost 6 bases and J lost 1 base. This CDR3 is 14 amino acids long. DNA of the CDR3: TGCAGCGTGCTAGACAGGGGACGCACAGATACGCAGTATTTT. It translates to CSVLDRGRTDTQYF.

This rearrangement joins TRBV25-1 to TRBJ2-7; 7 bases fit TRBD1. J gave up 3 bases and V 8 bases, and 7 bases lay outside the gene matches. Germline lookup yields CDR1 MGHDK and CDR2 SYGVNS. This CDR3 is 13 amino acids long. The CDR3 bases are TGTGCCAGCGCAGGGGACAGTATCTACGAGCAGTACTTC. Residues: CASAGDSIYEQYF.

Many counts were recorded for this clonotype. The CDR3 reads CSARAGTSGSYEQYF. The CDR3 DNA is TGCAGTGCTAGAGCCGGGACGTCGGGGTCCTACGAGCAGTACTTC. The chain employs TRBV20-1 and TRBJ2-7; the D gene could be TRBD1 or TRBD2 (5 bases each). This CDR3 has 15 amino acids. V was shortened by 1 base and J by 1 base, with 14 bases between the two germline ends. The germline V gene has CDR1 DFQATT and CDR2 SNEGSKA (reference sequence).

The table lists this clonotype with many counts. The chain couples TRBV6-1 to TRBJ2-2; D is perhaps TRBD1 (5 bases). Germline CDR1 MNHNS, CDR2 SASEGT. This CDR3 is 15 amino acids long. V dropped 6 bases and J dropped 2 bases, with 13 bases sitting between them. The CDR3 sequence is CASSGPGKNTGELFF. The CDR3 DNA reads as TGTGCCAGCAGCGGACCAGGGAAAAACACCGGGGAGCTGTTTTTT.

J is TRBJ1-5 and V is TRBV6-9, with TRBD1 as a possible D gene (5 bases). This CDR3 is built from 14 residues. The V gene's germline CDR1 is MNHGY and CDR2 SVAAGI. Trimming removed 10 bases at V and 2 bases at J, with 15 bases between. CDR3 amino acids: CATALGGGNQPQHF. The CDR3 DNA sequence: TGTGCCACCGCTTTGGGGGGTGGCAATCAGCCCCAGCATTTT.

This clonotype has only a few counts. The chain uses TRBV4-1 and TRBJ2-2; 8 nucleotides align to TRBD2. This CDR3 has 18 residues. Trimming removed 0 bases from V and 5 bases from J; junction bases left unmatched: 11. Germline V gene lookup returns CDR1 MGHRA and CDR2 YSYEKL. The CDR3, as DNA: TGCGCCAGCAGCCAAGATCTGAGAACTAGCGGAGTTACCGGGGAGCTGTTTTTT. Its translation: CASSQDLRTSGVTGELFF.

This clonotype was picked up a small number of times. The chain's CDR3 is CSAPRTGSTDTQYF. The CDR3 region has the DNA TGCAGTGCTCCTAGGACAGGGTCCACAGATACGCAGTATTTT. The V and J genes are TRBV20-1 and TRBJ2-3; 8 bases fit TRBD1. V lost 5 bases and J lost 2; bases outside the gene matches: 6. Germline CDR1 and CDR2: DFQATT and SNEGSKA (reference sequence). CDR3 length equals 14 residues.